This TCR beta chain stems from a study of cytomegalovirus exposure and HLA in healthy donors. Broader study findings: A later analysis linked a missense DCLRE1C variant to TCR beta V- and J-gene trimming. An Asian-associated ancestry cluster reportedly showed fewer N-insertions than the roughly 700-donor mean in a later analysis.

The CDR3 contains 17 residues. After removal of 2 bases from V and 0 bases from J, the junction contained 11 bases not matched to a gene. Germline V gives CDR1 SQVTM, CDR2 ANQGSEA. About this clone itself: Its antigen is currently unknown.

Donors in the study were healthy people who gave bone marrow. The PCR was carried out with 60 Vbeta primers and 13 Jbeta primers. Using immunoSEQ multiplex PCR, the repertoire was profiled, and TCRdb retains in-frame clones only, with some absent. The sample carries about 120,000 clones, approximately 80% recorded once. Material: PBMCs. The receptor was derived from a man aged 30-40 years in good health and CMV-seropositive. V and J are TRBV29-1 and TRBJ2-3; 7 nucleotides agree with TRBD2. The CDR3 bases are TGCAGCGTTGAAATGGATTTTCTAGCGGCGAGCACAGATACGCAGTATTTT. Its protein is CSVEMDFLAASTDTQYF.